These 6 T cell receptor beta chains came from one sample sequenced in a study of cytomegalovirus exposure and HLA in healthy donors. 13 Jbeta primers and 60 Vbeta primers were used for the PCR. Data came from immunoSEQ multiplex PCR; TCRdb stores just in-frame clones and leaves some out. The sample has tens of thousands of clones; roughly 70% are singletons. The specimen sequenced was PBMCs. Receptors originate from a woman aged 50 to 60 in good health and CMV-seropositive.

V is TRBV15 and J is TRBJ2-2; unclear D gene. V lost 2 bases and J 2 bases, leaving 3 bases between the germline ends. This CDR3 comprises 13 residues. Germline V CDR1 and CDR2: LNHNV, YYDKDF (reference sequence). The CDR3: CATSRLNTGELFF. DNA for the CDR3: TGTGCCACCAGCAGACTCAACACCGGGGAGCTGTTTTTT.

CDR3 residues: CASSQDYGYEQYF. The DNA for the CDR3 is TGCGCCAGCAGCCAAGATTACGGGTACGAGCAGTACTTC. V is TRBV4-3 and J is TRBJ2-7, with no clear D. Germline V gene data show CDR1 as LGHNA and CDR2 as YSLEER. The ends were cut back, 0 bases at V and 4 bases at J, with 7 bases in the middle. The CDR3 has 13 amino acids.

V is TRBV7-9 and J is TRBJ2-2; 9 bases are a match to TRBD1. The V segment lost 5 bases and the J segment 3 bases; nucleotides outside the gene matches: 10. CDR1 and CDR2 from the germline V gene are SEHNR and FQNEAQ (reference sequence). The CDR3 is 17 amino acids. The CDR3 spells CASSPTDGQGYTGELFF. CDR3 nucleotides: TGTGCCAGCAGCCCCACCGATGGACAGGGGTACACCGGGGAGCTGTTTTTT.

V gene TRBV28 combines with J gene TRBJ2-7; 7 nucleotides agree with TRBD1. Germline CDR1 reads MDHEN; CDR2 reads SYDVKM. Losses at the gene ends were 2 bases for V and 2 bases for J; bases not matched to a gene: 3. The CDR3 totals 14 residues. The CDR3 nucleotides are TGTGCCAGCAGTTTAGGGGGACAGACCTACGAGCAGTACTTC. Protein sequence: CASSLGGQTYEQYF.

This chain joins TRBV7-2 and TRBJ2-5; possible D gene TRBD2, 6 bases. Germline assignment: CDR1 SGHTA and CDR2 FQGNSA. Trimming removed 2 bases at V and 5 bases at J, with 18 bases between. The CDR3 has 16 amino acids. This CDR3 is CASSLSFSGFRETQYF. CDR3 nucleotides: TGTGCCAGCAGCTTAAGTTTTAGCGGATTTAGGGAGACCCAGTACTTC.

V is TRBV28 and J is TRBJ1-5, with D hard to call. Trimming removed 4 bases from V and 0 bases from J, with 13 bases in between. CDR1 and CDR2 from the germline V gene are MDHEN and SYDVKM. CDR3 length: 16 amino acids. The CDR3 spells CASSSPAEFSNQPQHF. The CDR3 bases are TGTGCCAGCAGTTCCCCCGCTGAGTTTAGCAATCAGCCCCAGCATTTT.